This TCR beta chain was profiled in a study of blood T cell repertoires in COVID-19. On the study more broadly: COVID-19 samples, acute and convalescent, were from the United States, Italy and Spain.

In the original workflow: Using reference gene primer amplification, nucleated cell counts were estimated. Repertoires were generated with immunoSEQ multiplex PCR, while TCRdb's copy carries only in-frame clones and drops some. From that table come the V and J calls and clone size; the DNA was used to work out D and trimming. The sample includes more than 200,000 clones, roughly 90% seen only once; the top ten take around 2.8%. The V and J ends lost 8 bases and 3 bases respectively, with 10 bases between them. The CDR3 loop spans 12 amino acids. Germline values: CDR1 MDHEN, CDR2 SYDVKM. Sequencing was performed on peripheral blood. The receptor was derived from an older woman with acute or convalescent COVID-19. The chain uses TRBV28 and TRBJ1-2; D ambiguous. The CDR3 DNA is TGTGCCAGCCGCGGTTGGGACTATGGCTACACCTTC. This codes for CASRGWDYGYTF.